This TCR beta chain was identified during a study of cytomegalovirus exposure and HLA in healthy donors. Whole-study findings and limits: For most subjects, TCR beta sequences were reported to predict HLA-A and HLA-B alleles with accuracy. 87-base-pair reads could not separate some V segments, including TRBV6-2 and TRBV6-3.

Primers included in the PCR were 60 Vbeta and 13 Jbeta primers. In the original workflow: An analysis that came later counted tens of millions of unique TCR beta chains, roughly 11 million shared. Sequenced by immunoSEQ multiplex PCR; TCRdb stores in-frame clones only, minus some. That table is the source of V, J and clone size, and D and trimming were worked out from the DNA. The table includes 110,000 to 150,000 clones, roughly 70% detected once. Points on this clone: As yet, its antigen is unknown. A read error may produce the germline difference seen at one junction end.

The CDR3 totals 15 residues. Germline V lookup: CDR1 MDHEN, CDR2 SYDVKM. Likely unrecorded immune exposures existed in these nominally healthy donors. The chain links TRBV28 to TRBJ2-7, with D possibly TRBD2 on 5 matching bases. Sequencing input: PBMCs. This receptor was identified in a woman in her fifties or sixties in good health and CMV-seropositive. The CDR3 protein is CASKRFVAASCEQYF. CDR3 bases: TGTGCCAGCAAGCGGTTTGTCGCCGCGTCCTGCGAGCAGTACTTC.